The 28 T cell receptor beta chains presented below share a single source sample, sequenced in a study of a mutant IDH1 vaccine in newly diagnosed glioma. Specified time point: week 11, during vaccination. Doses of 300 ug of mutant IDH1 20-mer peptide were given with topical imiquimod. These receptors' antigens are unknown. The repertoire was sequenced with immunoSEQ multiplex PCR; TCRdb's copy has only in-frame clones and lacks some. The data hold under 150,000 clones, with just under 80% observed a single time. Here the sequenced sample was PBMCs, taken from a glioma patient whose treatment included an IDH1 peptide vaccine. The source of these receptors is a man aged 35 to 55 with glioma.

The rearrangement links TRBV7-2 to TRBJ2-3; TRBD1 might be the D (5 bases). The CDR3 length is 14 residues. CDR1 is SGHTA and CDR2 is FQGNSA in the germline V gene. V lost 5 bases to trimming and J lost 4 bases, with 13 bases between them. This chain's CDR3 is CASSLVGRADTQYF. The CDR3, as DNA: TGTGCCAGCAGCCTAGTCGGCAGGGCAGATACGCAGTATTTT.

The chain has TRBV28 and TRBJ2-3, with a weak D call TRBD2 (5 bases). V lost 7 bases to trimming and J lost 2 bases, with 16 bases between them. Per germline, CDR1 MDHEN and CDR2 SYDVKM. This CDR3 is built from 15 residues. CDR3 region: CASNSPGENTDTQYF. DNA of the CDR3: TGTGCCAGCAACTCTCCCGGGGAGAACACAGATACGCAGTATTTT. Filled out from reference TRBV28 and TRBJ2-3, the complete variable domain reads DVKVTQSSRYLVKRTGEKVFLECVQDMDHENMFWYRQDPGLGLRLIYFSYDVKMKEKGDIPEGYSVSREKKERFSLILESASTNQTSMYLCASNSPGENTDTQYFGPGTRLTVL.

The chain carries TRBV20-1 and TRBJ1-5, with D possibly matching TRBD1 (6 bases). The CDR3 contains 11 residues. V gave up 6 bases and J gave up 6 bases, with 9 bases separating them. Per the germline V gene, CDR1 is DFQATT and CDR2 is SNEGSKA (reference sequence). CDR3 amino acids: CSATGIQPQHF. CDR3 coding DNA: TGCAGTGCAACAGGGATTCAGCCCCAGCATTTT.

This chain joins TRBV19 and TRBJ1-5; 7 bases agree with TRBD1. V dropped 8 bases and J dropped 0; count of bases not matched to a gene: 4. Germline V gene lookup returns CDR1 LNHDA and CDR2 SQIVND (reference sequence). CDR3 length: 14 residues. The CDR3 DNA sequence: TGTGCCAGTTATAACAGGGGTAGCAATCAGCCCCAGCATTTT. Residues: CASYNRGSNQPQHF.

Here the CDR3 DNA reads TGCGCCAGCAGCCCGAGAGTTCAGGGGGTCTCTGGGGCCAACGTCCTGACTTTC. It yields the protein CASSPRVQGVSGANVLTF. This sequence joins TRBV4-3 and TRBJ2-6, with 7 bases identical to TRBD1. Trimming removed 4 bases from V and 0 bases from J; junction bases left unmatched: 9. Germline CDR1 reads LGHNA; CDR2 reads YSLEER. The CDR3 runs to 18 residues.

This chain uses TRBV27 with TRBJ2-3, with D possibly TRBD2 on 5 matching bases. The germline V gene has CDR1 MNHEY and CDR2 SMNVEV (reference sequence). Trimming took 3 bases from V and 4 from J, leaving 20 bases between them. The CDR3 covers 17 residues. CDR3 loop: CASSFQPGSMISDTQYF. The CDR3 DNA follows: TGTGCCAGCAGTTTCCAACCGGGGTCCATGATCTCAGATACGCAGTATTTT.

The J gene is TRBJ2-4, the V gene TRBV19; D gene unclear. The germline V gene encodes CDR1 LNHDA and CDR2 SQIVND (reference sequence). The CDR3 extends over 15 amino acids. Trimming removed 3 bases from V and 0 bases from J, with 9 bases in between. In nucleotides, the CDR3 is TGTGCCAGTAGTATCCCCAAACTAGCCAAAAACATTCAGTACTTC. It encodes CASSIPKLAKNIQYF.

The V call is TRBV7-2, the J call TRBJ2-7; the match to TRBD2 covers 7 bases. V was clipped by 2 bases and J by 4 bases; unmatched bases: 5. Germline V lookup: CDR1 SGHTA, CDR2 FQGNSA. CDR3 length: 14 amino acids. The CDR3 here is CASSLRGRIYEQYF. CDR3 DNA: TGTGCCAGCAGCTTACGCGGGAGAATATACGAGCAGTACTTC.

The chain joins TRBV5-4 to TRBJ2-5; TRBD1 might be the D (6 bases). The CDR3 has 14 amino acids. Germline V gives CDR1 SGHNT, CDR2 YYREEE (reference sequence). V gave up 4 bases and J gave up 3 bases, with 13 bases separating them. The CDR3 loop reads CASSRDRYKETQYF. Here the CDR3 DNA reads TGTGCCAGCAGCCGAGACAGGTACAAAGAGACCCAGTACTTC.

The genes are TRBV6-6 and TRBJ1-3; D gene unclear. The CDR3 consists of 14 residues. Between the trimmed V and J ends, which lost 0 bases and 2 bases, there was a span of 5 bases. CDR1 and CDR2 (germline): MNHNY, SVGAGI (reference sequence). The CDR3 sequence is CASSYSEAGNTIYF. For the CDR3, the DNA is TGTGCCAGCAGTTACTCCGAGGCTGGAAACACCATATATTTT.

The chain combines TRBV10-3 with TRBJ2-7, with 12 bases lining up with TRBD2. Germline CDR1 is ENHRY and CDR2 is SYGVKD. The CDR3 is 17 amino acids. J lost 1 base, V lost 4 bases, and 8 bases had no gene match. CDR3 in amino acids: CAISAGLAGQGSYEQYF. The CDR3 bases are TGTGCCATCAGTGCGGGACTAGCGGGCCAAGGATCCTACGAGCAGTACTTC.

This sequence joins TRBV14 and TRBJ1-2; D unresolved. The germline CDR1 and CDR2 sequences are SGHDN and FVKESK. V dropped 2 bases and J dropped 8 bases, with 9 bases sitting between them. The CDR3 has 12 residues. The CDR3, as DNA: TGTGCCAGCAGCCAATCGAACCTCGGCTACACCTTC. Residues: CASSQSNLGYTF.

This rearrangement joins TRBV7-8 to TRBJ2-1; no clear D gene. CDR1 SGHVS and CDR2 FQNEAQ come from the germline V gene. There are 18 residues in the CDR3. V was clipped by 5 bases and J by 0 bases, with 20 bases between them. The CDR3 nucleotides are TGTGCCAGCAGCCACCGTTCCGTGGGCCCAAGCTCCTACAATGAGCAGTTCTTC. Amino acids: CASSHRSVGPSSYNEQFF.

This rearrangement joins TRBV30 to TRBJ2-2, with TRBD1 identical over 9 bases. Losses at the gene ends were 4 bases for V and 4 bases for J; bases not matched to a gene: 7. Germline V gives CDR1 GTSNPN, CDR2 SVGIG (reference sequence). This CDR3 contains 15 residues. CDR3 protein: CAWTHRDRVTGELFF. As DNA, the CDR3 is TGTGCCTGGACTCACCGGGACAGGGTCACCGGGGAGCTGTTTTTT.

This chain joins TRBV4-3 and TRBJ2-1, with 7 bases aligning to TRBD1. CDR3 length: 15 residues. Per germline, CDR1 LGHNA and CDR2 YSLEER. V trimming: 1 base; J trimming: 3 bases; junction bases outside the gene matches: 3. Written as DNA, the CDR3 is TGCGCCAGCAGCCAAGGTGACAGGGACTACAATGAGCAGTTCTTC. Amino acid sequence: CASSQGDRDYNEQFF.

The chain recombines TRBV25-1 with TRBJ1-4; 7 bases map to TRBD1. This CDR3 is 15 amino acids long. The germline V gene has CDR1 MGHDK and CDR2 SYGVNS. V lost 3 bases and J lost 4; bases outside the gene matches: 5. This chain's CDR3 is CASSDGTVHNEKLFF. The CDR3 DNA is TGTGCCAGCAGTGACGGGACAGTTCATAATGAAAAACTGTTTTTT.

The J gene is TRBJ2-2, the V gene TRBV27; tentatively, D is TRBD1 (5 bases). Germline V gene lookup returns CDR1 MNHEY and CDR2 SMNVEV (reference sequence). V dropped 4 bases and J dropped 2 bases, with 14 bases sitting between them. The length of the CDR3 is 16 residues. The CDR3 region is CASSSPGKINTGELFF. The CDR3 nucleotides read TGTGCCAGCAGTTCTCCAGGGAAAATAAACACCGGGGAGCTGTTTTTT.

This clone has just a few counts. This chain joins TRBV30 and TRBJ1-1; a weak D match, TRBD1 (5 bases). There are 18 residues in the CDR3. CDR1 is GTSNPN and CDR2 is SVGIG in the germline V gene (reference sequence). V was shortened by 0 bases and J by 2 bases, with 22 bases between the two germline ends. The CDR3 is CAWSVQAGRLTKNTEAFF. The CDR3 DNA follows: TGTGCCTGGAGTGTACAGGCAGGGCGGCTCACGAAAAACACTGAAGCTTTCTTT.

This clone was seen a single time. The chain is built from TRBV19 and TRBJ2-2; no firm D call. The V end lost 4 bases, the J end lost 0 bases, and 6 bases lay between the germline ends. The CDR3 covers 14 residues. Germline assignment: CDR1 LNHDA and CDR2 SQIVND (reference sequence). The CDR3 is CASSRASNTGELFF. CDR3 coding DNA: TGTGCCAGTAGTAGGGCCTCGAACACCGGGGAGCTGTTTTTT.

Written as DNA, the CDR3 is TGTGCCAGCAGCTTAGGCAGCATGAACACTGAAGCTTTCTTT. Translated, it gives CASSLGSMNTEAFF. The J gene is TRBJ1-1, the V gene TRBV7-9; D is ambiguous. Germline-derived CDR1 and CDR2 are SEHNR and FQNEAQ (reference sequence). Trimming removed 1 base from V and 0 bases from J, with 6 bases in between. The CDR3 totals 14 residues.

The chain couples TRBV15 to TRBJ1-5; D is possibly TRBD1 (5 bases). This CDR3 region has 17 residues. The germline CDR1 and CDR2 sequences are LNHNV and YYDKDF (reference sequence). V was pared by 0 bases and J by 5 bases, with 17 bases between. In DNA, the CDR3 is TGTGCCACCAGCAGAGATTGGGCAGGGAGAGACTATCAGCCCCAGCATTTT. Amino acids: CATSRDWAGRDYQPQHF.

The chain employs TRBV25-1 and TRBJ2-7; D is perhaps TRBD2 (6 bases). This CDR3 has 16 amino acids. The V end lost 3 bases, the J end lost 5 bases, and 20 bases lay between the germline ends. Germline values: CDR1 MGHDK, CDR2 SYGVNS. The CDR3 nucleotides are TGTGCCAGCAGTGACCGCCCCCGTGGAGGGGTAAACGAGCAGTACTTC. This sequence encodes CASSDRPRGGVNEQYF.

The J gene is TRBJ2-5, the V gene TRBV18; no firm D call. V was shortened by 4 bases and J by 0 bases, with 18 bases between the two germline ends. In germline, CDR1 is KGHSH, CDR2 LQKENI. CDR3 length equals 17 residues. As DNA, the CDR3 is TGTGCCAGCTCACAACTGAAACAGAAAAGGTACCAAGAGACCCAGTACTTC. Amino acid sequence: CASSQLKQKRYQETQYF.

The chain couples TRBV6-1 to TRBJ2-7; possible D gene TRBD1, 6 bases. V dropped 8 bases and J dropped 1 base, with 18 bases sitting between them. Germline V gives CDR1 MNHNS, CDR2 SASEGT. This CDR3 region has 15 residues. The CDR3, as DNA: TGTGCCAGCCTTTGGGCAGGGGCAATGTCCTACGAGCAGTACTTC. It yields the protein CASLWAGAMSYEQYF.

J is TRBJ1-5 and V is TRBV7-9; no reliable D call. Germline V gene lookup returns CDR1 SEHNR and CDR2 FQNEAQ (reference sequence). The CDR3 runs to 14 residues. V gave up 4 bases and J gave up 3 bases, with 10 bases separating them. This CDR3 is CASSSARTNQPQHF. The DNA for the CDR3 is TGTGCCAGCAGCTCCGCCAGGACCAATCAGCCCCAGCATTTT.

This clone was detected only a few times. J is TRBJ1-2 and V is TRBV2; TRBD1 agrees at 7 bases. Trimming at V came to 6 bases and at J to 8 bases, leaving 6 bases not matched to a gene. CDR1 and CDR2 (germline): SNHLY, FYNNEI. The CDR3 consists of 12 residues. The DNA of the CDR3 is TGTGCCAGCAGGCCGACAGGGCTCGGCTACACCTTC. Residues: CASRPTGLGYTF.

J is TRBJ2-7 and V is TRBV2, with 8 bases lining up with TRBD1. CDR1 is SNHLY and CDR2 is FYNNEI in the germline V gene. Germline trimming cut 3 bases from V and 6 bases from J; bases unmatched to any gene: 4. The CDR3 spans 13 residues. For the CDR3, the DNA is TGTGCCAGCAGTGACAGGGGGCGAGGCGAGCAGTACTTC. Protein sequence: CASSDRGRGEQYF.

This chain uses TRBV2 with TRBJ2-2; D possibly corresponds to TRBD1 (6 bases). Germline V gene data show CDR1 as SNHLY and CDR2 as FYNNEI. Trimming pared 6 bases from V and 5 bases from J, leaving 16 bases between. CDR3 length: 15 amino acids. The CDR3 is CASRAQGRGTGELFF. Here the CDR3 DNA reads TGTGCCAGCAGAGCACAGGGTCGGGGTACCGGGGAGCTGTTTTTT.